Following are 26 T cell receptor beta chains from one sample sequenced in a study of T cell repertoires in cytomegalovirus infection. Via MiXCR, TCRdb re-called the reads, giving one row per CDR3 protein. The table has over 200,000 distinct CDR3 sequences, roughly an eighth seen once. Sequenced input: PBMCs. These TCRs come from a human donor in good health (CMV status not recorded). Some clones in this sample may be carry-over from other donors' samples.

This clonotype appeared a few times. The V call is TRBV5-4, the J call TRBJ1-1; D is ambiguous. The CDR3 contains 14 residues. The germline gives CDR1 SGHNT, CDR2 YYREEE (reference sequence). Trimming shortened V by 4 bases and J by 3 bases, and 13 bases separated the two germline ends. CDR3 region: CASSKALGDTEAFF. The CDR3 region has the DNA TGTGCCAGCAGCAAGGCCCTTGGGGACACTGAAGCTTTCTTT. The full variable domain, its missing parts supplied by reference TRBV5-4 and TRBJ1-1, is ETGVTQSPTHLIKTRGQQVTLRCSSQSGHNTVSWYQQALGQGPQFIFQYYREEENGRGNFPPRFSGLQFPNYSSELNVNALELDDSALYLCASSKALGDTEAFFGQGTRLTVV.

This clonotype was observed a handful of times. This chain uses TRBV25-1 with TRBJ1-2; a possible D gene is TRBD1 (6 bases). The CDR3 runs 12 residues. Germline V gene sequence: CDR1 MGHDK, CDR2 SYGVNS. V was pared by 7 bases and J by 4 bases, with 10 bases between. The CDR3 protein is CASTRGGYGYTF. CDR3 nucleotide sequence: TGTGCCAGCACCCGAGGGGGCTATGGCTACACCTTC.

This clonotype was detected ten times or more. V and J are TRBV7-9 and TRBJ1-6, with D possibly TRBD1 on 6 matching bases. From germline, CDR1 is SEHNR and CDR2 FQNEAQ (reference sequence). The CDR3 consists of 14 residues. The ends were cut back, 0 bases at V and 8 bases at J, with 8 bases in the middle. The CDR3 coding sequence is TGTGCCAGCAGCTTAGCCAGGGGTGATTCACCCCTCCACTTT. This sequence encodes CASSLARGDSPLHF.

CDR3 in DNA: TGTGCCAGCATCGGCGAGGGTAGCGGGGGCCGGAACACCGGGGAGCTGTTTTTT. It specifies CASIGEGSGGRNTGELFF. The chain is built from TRBV6-2 or TRBV6-3 and TRBJ2-2; 9 bases fit TRBD2. CDR1 is MNHEY, CDR2 SVGEGT, per germline. The CDR3 sequence is 18 residues long. V trimming: 7 bases; J trimming: 1 base; junction bases outside the gene matches: 13.

This clonotype was picked up a small number of times. The chain's CDR3 is CASSQEGVQYEQYF. CDR3 coding DNA: TGTGCCAGCAGCCAAGAAGGGGTCCAGTACGAGCAGTACTTC. The rearrangement joins TRBV4-2 to TRBJ2-7; D is possibly TRBD1 (5 bases). In germline, CDR1 is LGHNA, CDR2 YNFKEQ. Trimming removed 0 bases from V and 4 bases from J, with 10 bases in between. The CDR3 has 14 residues.

Notes on this clonotype: A much larger clonotype is one base distant, so this may be a read error. The rearrangement joins TRBV12-3 or TRBV12-4 to TRBJ2-7, with TRBD1 matching over 7 bases. The length of the CDR3 is 14 residues. The CDR3 protein is CAGSLRGSSYEQYF. The CDR3 bases are TGTGCCGGCAGTCTCAGGGGGAGCTCCTACGAGCAGTACTTC.

This clonotype was counted at least ten times. Here the CDR3 DNA reads TGTGCCAGCAGCTTAGGGTACAGGGACACTGAAGCTTTCTTT. Translation: CASSLGYRDTEAFF. This rearrangement joins TRBV11-2 to TRBJ1-1; a possible D gene is TRBD1 (6 bases). Trimming cost V 1 base and J 3 bases, with 9 bases left between them. Germline CDR1 is SGHAT and CDR2 is FQNNGV. The CDR3 is made up of 14 amino acids.

The chain is built from TRBV28 and TRBJ2-1, with D possibly being TRBD1 (6 bases). Germline V gives CDR1 MDHEN, CDR2 SYDVKM. V lost 8 bases to trimming and J lost 3 bases, with 11 bases between them. This CDR3 has 13 residues. CDR3 coding DNA: TGTGCCAGCGCAACAGGGATCTACAATGAGCAGTTCTTC. Translation gives CASATGIYNEQFF.

This clonotype was recorded at least ten times. The V gene is TRBV7-8, the J gene TRBJ2-1; tentatively, D is TRBD2 (5 bases). The CDR3 spans 14 residues. V was clipped by 8 bases and J by 8 bases, with 19 bases between them. The germline V gene encodes CDR1 SGHVS and CDR2 FQNEAQ. This chain's CDR3 is CASGESASFDEQFF. CDR3 in DNA: TGTGCCAGCGGGGAGTCGGCCAGCTTCGATGAGCAGTTCTTC.

There are many counts of this clonotype. The V and J genes are TRBV7-6 and TRBJ2-7; D is uncertain. Trimming pared 5 bases from V and 2 bases from J, leaving 16 bases between. The CDR3 extends over 15 amino acids. CDR1 is SGHVS, CDR2 FNYEAQ, per germline. The CDR3 spells CASSLGRSFTYEQYF. As DNA, the CDR3 is TGTGCCAGCAGCCTCGGTCGGAGTTTCACCTACGAGCAGTACTTC.

Ten or more counts support this clonotype. The V and J genes are TRBV7-9 and TRBJ1-1; weak D call: TRBD1 (6 bases). V lost 3 bases, J lost 6 bases, and 8 bases lay in between. Looked up from germline, CDR1 is SEHNR and CDR2 is FQNEAQ (reference sequence). The CDR3 consists of 12 residues. CDR3 region: CASSFRQAEAFF. The CDR3, as DNA: TGTGCCAGCAGCTTCAGACAGGCTGAAGCTTTCTTT.

The chain couples TRBV11-2 to TRBJ2-7; D is possibly TRBD1 (5 bases). V lost 5 bases and J lost 1, with 18 bases in between. CDR3 length equals 16 residues. Germline CDR1 reads SGHAT; CDR2 reads FQNNGV. The CDR3 sequence: CASSPESSQGSYEQYF. In DNA, the CDR3 is TGTGCCAGCAGCCCAGAATCTTCGCAGGGATCCTACGAGCAGTACTTC.

This clonotype was seen ten or more times. This chain links TRBV7-2 with TRBJ1-5, with D possibly TRBD1 on 5 matching bases. Germline loops: CDR1 SGHTA, CDR2 FQGNSA. The CDR3 runs 14 residues. The V gene lost 6 bases and the J gene lost 4 bases, with 13 bases spanning the gap. In DNA, the CDR3 is TGTGCCAGCAGTGTGGGGGGAGGGAATCAGCCCCAGCATTTT. Translation: CASSVGGGNQPQHF.

This clonotype was seen repeatedly, ten times or more. The gene calls are TRBV3-1 and TRBJ1-1; D is unclear. The V gene's germline CDR1 is LGHDT and CDR2 YNNKEL (reference sequence). The V and J ends lost 5 bases and 0 bases respectively, with 19 bases between them. The CDR3 extends over 17 amino acids. CDR3 in DNA: TGTGCCAGCAGCGGCCCAGGTGGAGCATACATGAACACTGAAGCTTTCTTT. It codes for CASSGPGGAYMNTEAFF.

There are a few counts of this clonotype. The chain carries TRBV12-3 or TRBV12-4 and TRBJ2-3; 14 bases match TRBD2. The CDR3 covers 20 residues. Germline trimming cut 0 bases from V and 4 bases from J; bases unmatched to any gene: 12. This chain's CDR3 is CASSLALTSGGAIGSDTQYF. CDR3 sequence (DNA): TGTGCCAGCAGTTTAGCGCTGACTAGCGGGGGGGCCATCGGCTCAGATACGCAGTATTTT.

This clonotype was picked up many times. The rearrangement links TRBV20-1 to TRBJ2-2; 12 bases are a match to TRBD2. V dropped 1 base and J dropped 6; count of bases not matched to a gene: 12. CDR1 is DFQATT and CDR2 is SNEGSKA in the germline V gene (reference sequence). The CDR3 has 18 amino acids. The CDR3 sequence: CSARGLAGVRAHAGELFF. DNA of the CDR3: TGCAGTGCTAGAGGACTAGCGGGAGTCAGAGCTCACGCCGGGGAGCTGTTTTTT.

In this sample, this clonotype turned up many times. The chain employs TRBV7-9 and TRBJ2-7, with 13 bases aligning to TRBD2. The CDR3 totals 17 residues. Germline CDR1 and CDR2: SEHNR and FQNEAQ (reference sequence). The V gene end was trimmed by 5 bases and the J gene end by 4 bases; junction bases not matched to a gene: 11. The CDR3 bases are TGTGCCAGCAGCACGGGACTAGCGGGACTTACTTCGTACGAGCAGTACTTC. Translation: CASSTGLAGLTSYEQYF.

This clonotype appeared many times. The gene calls are TRBV12-3 or TRBV12-4 and TRBJ2-7; 8 bases are shared with TRBD2. The trim removed 5 bases at V and 5 bases at J, leaving 11 bases unmatched. The CDR3 is 15 residues long. CDR3 DNA sequence: TGTGCCAGCAGTCCCACAACAGCGGGAGTGGACGAGCAGTACTTC. It yields the protein CASSPTTAGVDEQYF.

This clonotype appeared a few times. The chain carries TRBV7-2 and TRBJ2-5; maybe TRBD1 (6 bases). Germline CDR1 reads SGHTA; CDR2 reads FQGNSA. The germline V and J ends were trimmed by 4 bases and 5 bases, with 11 bases remaining between them. The CDR3 is 13 amino acids. CDR3 in amino acids: CASSYRELETQYF. CDR3 DNA sequence: TGTGCCAGCAGCTACAGGGAGTTGGAGACCCAGTACTTC.

There are many counts of this clonotype. This chain connects TRBV28 to TRBJ2-1; TRBD1 matches 8 bases. The V gene's germline CDR1 is MDHEN and CDR2 SYDVKM. This CDR3 comprises 13 residues. The junction had 4 bases not matched to a gene; V was cut back by 4 bases and J by 8 bases. CDR3 protein: CASSSQTGDEQFF. As DNA, the CDR3 is TGTGCCAGCAGTTCTCAGACAGGGGATGAGCAGTTCTTC.

The rearrangement joins TRBV29-1 to TRBJ1-1; the D gene is possibly TRBD1 (6 bases). Germline CDR1 and CDR2: SQVTM and ANQGSEA. V was clipped by 3 bases and J by 4 bases, with 9 bases between them. CDR3 length: 12 amino acids. The CDR3: CSVERGGTEAFF. CDR3 nucleotide sequence: TGCAGCGTTGAGAGGGGGGGCACTGAAGCTTTCTTT.

The V and J genes are TRBV12-3 or TRBV12-4 and TRBJ1-1, with 8 bases identical to TRBD1. V lost 6 bases, J lost 2 bases, and 8 bases stayed unmatched. CDR3 length equals 15 residues. The CDR3, as DNA: TGTGCCAGCAGACAGGACAGGGCAAGTAACACTGAAGCTTTCTTT. Protein product: CASRQDRASNTEAFF.

In DNA, the CDR3 is TGTGCCAGCAGCCCGTTAACGGGCGGGACACATGAAAAACTGTTTTTT. It translates to CASSPLTGGTHEKLFF. The V call is TRBV11-3, the J call TRBJ1-4, with D possibly being TRBD1 (6 bases). V lost 5 bases to trimming and J lost 6 bases, with 19 bases between them. The germline V gene encodes CDR1 SGHNT and CDR2 YENEEA. The CDR3 is made up of 16 amino acids.

This clonotype was detected ten times or more. The CDR3 reads CASNPNGQNTEAFF. The DNA of the CDR3 is TGCGCCAGCAATCCCAACGGACAGAACACTGAAGCTTTCTTT. The rearrangement uses TRBV10-2 and TRBJ1-1; D is possibly TRBD1 (5 bases). This CDR3 is 14 amino acids long. Germline V gene data show CDR1 as WSHSY and CDR2 as SAAADI. The germline V and J ends were trimmed by 7 bases and 1 base, with 13 bases remaining between them.

This clonotype was detected many times. This chain uses TRBV7-2 with TRBJ1-5, with D possibly TRBD1 on 6 matching bases. The CDR3 loop spans 15 amino acids. V lost 5 bases and J 0 bases, leaving 11 bases between the germline ends. Germline V gene sequence: CDR1 SGHTA, CDR2 FQGNSA. The CDR3 sequence: CASSQGQTSNQPQHF. CDR3 sequence (DNA): TGTGCCAGCAGCCAAGGACAGACTAGCAATCAGCCCCAGCATTTT.

At least ten counts were recorded for this clonotype. The chain links TRBV4-1 to TRBJ2-7; no clear D gene. The germline V and J ends were trimmed by 1 base and 3 bases, with 13 bases remaining between them. Germline V gives CDR1 MGHRA, CDR2 YSYEKL. The CDR3 runs 15 residues. Here the CDR3 reads CASSQGRPSHYEQYF. CDR3 in DNA: TGCGCCAGCAGCCAAGGACGCCCATCACACTACGAGCAGTACTTC.